This T cell receptor (beta chain) was identified in a study of blood T cell repertoires in COVID-19. Repertoires were generated with immunoSEQ multiplex PCR, while TCRdb's copy carries only in-frame clones and drops some. The table shows about 190,000 clones, with 88% occurring only once. A single count supports this clone. The CDR3 loop spans 14 amino acids. CDR1 DFQATT and CDR2 SNEGSKA come from the germline V gene (reference sequence). The V segment lost 3 bases and the J segment 5 bases; nucleotides outside the gene matches: 7. This TCR was sampled from a man aged 25 to 40 with acute or convalescent COVID-19. Specimen: peripheral blood. This chain connects TRBV20-1 to TRBJ2-7; 10 bases align to TRBD1. This CDR3 reads CSASRGQGFHEQYF. DNA of the CDR3: TGCAGTGCTAGTAGGGGACAGGGGTTCCACGAGCAGTACTTC.